Each of the 24 T cell receptor beta chains below was sequenced from the same sample in a study of PD-L1 blockade in urothelial cancer. Time point: pretreatment peripheral blood. This table comes from immunoSEQ multiplex PCR, and its TCRdb copy is limited to in-frame clones, with some not included. The repertoire holds tens of thousands of clones, with roughly four fifths as singletons. Sequencing was performed on PBMCs, taken around atezolizumab (anti-PD-L1) treatment. The receptors stem from a man in his sixties or seventies with urothelial cancer.

This rearrangement joins TRBV4-1 to TRBJ1-5; TRBD1 might be the D (6 bases). V lost 4 bases and J 7 bases, leaving 20 bases between the germline ends. Per germline, CDR1 MGHRA and CDR2 YSYEKL. The CDR3 extends over 16 amino acids. In nucleotides, the CDR3 is TGCGCCAGCAGCCCCCCTGGGGGGCGCGGGAGCCAGCCCCAGCATTTT. Protein: CASSPPGGRGSQPQHF.

The rearrangement links TRBV21-1 to TRBJ1-3. TRBV21-1 is a documented pseudogene. This CDR3 is built from 15 residues. In nucleotides, the CDR3 is TGTGCCAGCAGCAGAGGCGGATACTCTGGAAACACCATATATTTT. It is translated as CASSRGGYSGNTIYF.

The chain carries TRBV19 and TRBJ1-2, with 9 positions matching TRBD1. Losses at the gene ends were 9 bases for V and 8 bases for J; bases not matched to a gene: 16. The germline V gene has CDR1 LNHDA and CDR2 SQIVND (reference sequence). This CDR3 contains 15 residues. The CDR3 coding sequence is TGTGCCAGCTTCATGACGGGACAGGGTTTACGCGGCTACACCTTC. Translation: CASFMTGQGLRGYTF.

The gene calls are TRBV5-5 and TRBJ1-1; TRBD1 might be the D (5 bases). The V end was cut by 0 bases, the J end by 4 bases, with 13 bases between. This CDR3 region has 15 residues. Germline V gives CDR1 SGHKS, CDR2 YYEKEE (reference sequence). The CDR3 DNA sequence: TGTGCCAGCAGCTTGGGAGTAGTAAGGGGCACTGAAGCTTTCTTT. Protein: CASSLGVVRGTEAFF.

This chain joins TRBV15 and TRBJ2-3; D is possibly TRBD1 (6 bases). V was shortened by 8 bases and J by 2 bases, with 20 bases between the two germline ends. CDR3 length equals 16 residues. Germline CDR1 reads LNHNV; CDR2 reads YYDKDF (reference sequence). The CDR3 DNA is TGTGCCACCCGGGAATCGACAGGCCTCATCACAGATACGCAGTATTTT. This translates into CATRESTGLITDTQYF.

The chain recombines TRBV19 with TRBJ2-5; 8 nucleotides line up with TRBD1. J lost 1 base, V lost 5 bases, and 9 bases had no gene match. Germline CDR1 and CDR2: LNHDA and SQIVND (reference sequence). The CDR3 extends over 16 amino acids. The CDR3 here is CASSQIDRGPQETQYF. The CDR3 bases are TGTGCCAGTAGTCAAATAGACAGGGGTCCCCAAGAGACCCAGTACTTC.

The chain carries TRBV18 and TRBJ2-6, with no clear D. Germline V lookup: CDR1 KGHSH, CDR2 LQKENI. The V and J ends lost 5 bases and 0 bases respectively, with 14 bases between them. CDR3 size: 17 residues. The CDR3 spells CASSTSGRLSGANVLTF. CDR3 DNA: TGTGCCAGCTCAACTTCGGGTCGGCTCTCTGGGGCCAACGTCCTGACTTTC. Together with reference TRBV18 and TRBJ2-6, the CDR3 gives the full variable domain: NAGVMQNPRHLVRRRGQEARLRCSPMKGHSHVYWYRQLPEEGLKFMVYLQKENIIDESGMPKERFSAEFPKEGPSILRIQQVVRGDSAAYFCASSTSGRLSGANVLTFGAGSRLTVL.

This chain connects TRBV9 to TRBJ2-4, with 8 bases lining up with TRBD2. Germline lookup yields CDR1 SGDLS and CDR2 YYNGEE. The V and J ends lost 2 bases and 8 bases, in that order; junction bases with no gene match: 9. The CDR3 contains 15 residues. The CDR3 sequence: CASSVSVGLVDIQYF. DNA of the CDR3: TGTGCCAGCAGCGTGTCGGTGGGACTAGTGGACATTCAGTACTTC.

The chain employs TRBV5-1 and TRBJ2-5; TRBD1 is a possible D gene (6 bases). Per the germline V gene, CDR1 is SGHRS and CDR2 is YFSETQ. The CDR3 loop spans 14 amino acids. V shed 1 base and J shed 1 base, with 8 bases lying between them. CDR3 sequence (DNA): TGCGCCAGCAGCTTGCAAGGGGGCCAAGAGACCCAGTACTTC. It is translated as CASSLQGGQETQYF.

This clone was seen a few times. The V and J genes are TRBV13 and TRBJ2-1; D uncertain. The CDR3 totals 14 residues. Trimming cost V 4 bases and J 8 bases, with 15 bases left between them. Germline values: CDR1 PRHDT, CDR2 FYEKMQ (reference sequence). In DNA, the CDR3 is TGTGCCAGCAGCTCCTTGTCCGGTCGGGATGAGCAGTTCTTC. Translated, it gives CASSSLSGRDEQFF.

To note about this clone: The same CDR3 also results from other DNA sequences found in this sample. V is TRBV28 and J is TRBJ2-2, with 7 positions matching TRBD2. Germline-derived CDR1 and CDR2 are MDHEN and SYDVKM. The CDR3 has 15 residues. J lost 2 bases, V lost 3 bases, and 3 bases had no gene match. The CDR3 region has the DNA TGTGCCAGCAGTTTGCGGGGACTAAACACCGGGGAGCTGTTTTTT. This gives the protein CASSLRGLNTGELFF.

V usage is TRBV23-1 and J usage is TRBJ2-5, with a weak D call TRBD1 (6 bases). TRBV23-1 is marked as an open reading frame, function uncertain. Trimming took off 0 bases at V and 2 bases at J, with 10 bases between the two ends. The CDR3 length is 15 residues. CDR3 DNA sequence: TGCGCCAGCAGTCAATCGGGGGCCGGACAAGAGACCCAGTACTTC. Translating gives CASSQSGAGQETQYF.

This sequence joins TRBV27 and TRBJ2-7, with 11 bases fitting TRBD2. CDR3 length equals 14 residues. Germline lookup yields CDR1 MNHEY and CDR2 SMNVEV (reference sequence). V shed 7 bases and J 1 base; nucleotides not matched to a gene: 3. CDR3 region: CASMRTSGSYEQYF. The CDR3 DNA follows: TGTGCCAGCATGAGGACTAGCGGGTCCTACGAGCAGTACTTC.

The chain has TRBV5-5 and TRBJ2-2; 8 positions agree with TRBD2. Germline-derived CDR1 and CDR2 are SGHKS and YYEKEE (reference sequence). After removal of 3 bases from V and 5 bases from J, the junction contained 9 bases not matched to a gene. The length of the CDR3 is 16 residues. DNA of the CDR3: TGTGCCAGCAGCTGGGGAGCGGGAGAGGGAACCGGGGAGCTGTTTTTT. It codes for CASSWGAGEGTGELFF. The complete variable domain, with remaining parts taken from reference TRBV5-5 and TRBJ2-2, reads DAGVTQSPTHLIKTRGQQVTLRCSPISGHKSVSWYQQVLGQGPQFIFQYYEKEERGRGNFPDRFSARQFPNYSSELNVNALLLGDSALYLCASSWGAGEGTGELFFGEGSRLTVL.

CDR3 in amino acids: CASSLSEKLFF. The CDR3 DNA reads as TGTGCCAGCAGTTTGAGTGAAAAACTGTTTTTT. V and J are TRBV28 and TRBJ1-4; D gene uncertain. The CDR3 is 11 amino acids. V was pared by 3 bases and J by 7 bases, with 3 bases between. Per the germline V gene, CDR1 is MDHEN and CDR2 is SYDVKM.

The rearrangement uses TRBV9 and TRBJ2-7, with D possibly being TRBD2 (5 bases). Germline CDR1 reads SGDLS; CDR2 reads YYNGEE. V lost 4 bases and J lost 4, with 24 bases in between. The CDR3 loop spans 17 amino acids. CDR3 DNA sequence: TGTGCCAGCAGCCCTCGCCCTGGCCGGGATTCCCAGTACGAGCAGTACTTC. Translation gives CASSPRPGRDSQYEQYF. The whole variable domain, remainder taken from reference TRBV9 and TRBJ2-7, is DSGVTQTPKHLITATGQRVTLRCSPRSGDLSVYWYQQSLDQGLQFLIQYYNGEERAKGNILERFSAQQFPDLHSELNLSSLELGDSALYFCASSPRPGRDSQYEQYFGPGTRLTVT.

The chain combines TRBV7-2 with TRBJ2-3; 8 nucleotides align to TRBD2. The V and J ends lost 4 bases and 2 bases, in that order; junction bases with no gene match: 8. Germline V gives CDR1 SGHTA, CDR2 FQGNSA. The CDR3 runs to 16 residues. In DNA form, the CDR3 reads TGTGCCAGCAGCTCCGGACTAGCCGGGACCACAGATACGCAGTATTTT. Translating it yields CASSSGLAGTTDTQYF.

J is TRBJ1-4 and V is TRBV5-5, with 9 positions matching TRBD1. CDR1 SGHKS and CDR2 YYEKEE come from the germline V gene (reference sequence). The J segment lost 10 bases and the V segment lost 0 bases, leaving 7 bases of the junction unmatched. The CDR3 totals 15 residues. The CDR3 sequence is CASSLEGTGRLKLFF. The CDR3 DNA reads TGTGCCAGCAGCTTGGAGGGGACAGGGAGGTTAAAACTGTTTTTT. Looking up the rest from reference TRBV5-5 and TRBJ1-4 gives the full variable domain: DAGVTQSPTHLIKTRGQQVTLRCSPISGHKSVSWYQQVLGQGPQFIFQYYEKEERGRGNFPDRFSARQFPNYSSELNVNALLLGDSALYLCASSLEGTGRLKLFFGSGTQLSVL.

This chain joins TRBV10-3 and TRBJ1-3; D is perhaps TRBD1 (6 bases). CDR1 ENHRY and CDR2 SYGVKD come from the germline V gene. This CDR3 has 18 amino acids. Between the trimmed V and J ends, which lost 3 bases and 0 bases, there was a span of 18 bases. The CDR3 loop reads CAISDLAGATRSGNTIYF. The CDR3 coding sequence is TGTGCCATCAGTGACTTGGCAGGGGCCACTCGCTCTGGAAACACCATATATTTT.

The CDR3 DNA is TGTGCCAGCAGGCTAGCGGGAGTCGGGGAGCTGTTTTTT. Protein product: CASRLAGVGELFF. The chain uses TRBV7-2 and TRBJ2-2, with TRBD2 identical over 10 bases. The CDR3 loop spans 13 amino acids. Per the germline V gene, CDR1 is SGHTA and CDR2 is FQGNSA. V shed 6 bases, J shed 7 bases, and the junction held 2 bases outside the gene matches.

The CDR3 region has the DNA TGTGCCAGCAGCCCTACCGGGACAGGGTTGACAGATACGCAGTATTTT. It yields the protein CASSPTGTGLTDTQYF. The V and J genes are TRBV28 and TRBJ2-3; TRBD1 aligns across 9 bases. V lost 6 bases to trimming and J lost 3 bases; unmatched junction nucleotides: 10. Germline V gene lookup returns CDR1 MDHEN and CDR2 SYDVKM. The CDR3 contains 16 residues.

The chain links TRBV2 to TRBJ1-1; TRBD1 agrees at 7 bases. The V gene end was trimmed by 2 bases and the J gene end by 4 bases; junction bases not matched to a gene: 4. CDR3 size: 14 residues. The V gene's germline CDR1 is SNHLY and CDR2 FYNNEI. As DNA, the CDR3 is TGTGCCAGCAGTGAACCCCCAGGGGGCACTGAAGCTTTCTTT. It yields the protein CASSEPPGGTEAFF.

The chain recombines TRBV18 with TRBJ1-4; possibly TRBD1 for D (5 bases). Trimming cost V 3 bases and J 6 bases, with 17 bases left between them. Germline CDR1 reads KGHSH; CDR2 reads LQKENI. The CDR3 extends over 16 amino acids. The CDR3 DNA reads TGTGCCAGCTCACCGCGTACAGGTCGGCGGCATGAAAAACTGTTTTTT. It translates to CASSPRTGRRHEKLFF.

V gene TRBV5-5 combines with J gene TRBJ2-2, with TRBD2 matching 7 bases. The CDR3 is 19 residues long. Losses at the gene ends were 4 bases for V and 3 bases for J; bases not matched to a gene: 18. Germline V gene sequence: CDR1 SGHKS, CDR2 YYEKEE (reference sequence). CDR3 bases: TGTGCCAGCAGCCAGGGTGGCGGGAGTAGTAGATCGTACACCGGGGAGCTGTTTTTT. This translates into CASSQGGGSSRSYTGELFF.